This TCR beta chain appears in the sequencing data of a study of CD8 T cells in Susac syndrome. V was pared by 8 bases and J by 1 base, with 11 bases of the junction left unmatched. Germline V gene lookup returns CDR1 MNHEY and CDR2 SMNVEV (reference sequence). The CDR3 has 15 amino acids. CD8+ and CD4+ T cells circulating in blood were sequenced for TCR beta. The recently defined diagnostic criteria for definite or probable disease were met by the Susac syndrome patients. Random hexamers primed reverse transcription of about 0.45 to 1 ug RNA. Coverage of TCR beta CDR3 amplification by immunoSEQ multiplex PCR extended to 54 Vbeta and 13 Jbeta. One entry per CDR3 protein, called by TCRdb with MiXCR from the immunoSEQ multiplex PCR reads. The sample includes more than 150,000 distinct CDR3 sequences, 90% to 96% of them seen just once.

Sequences were obtained from CD4+ T cells from PBMCs. The TCR comes from a human donor with Susac syndrome. This rearrangement joins TRBV27 to TRBJ2-7, with 7 bases aligning to TRBD1. CDR3 loop: CASSRTGLESYEQYF. As DNA, the CDR3 is TGTGCCAGCTCCCGGACAGGATTGGAATCCTACGAGCAGTACTTC.